This T cell receptor beta chain was found in a study of cytomegalovirus exposure and HLA in healthy donors. Study observations and caveats: In a later analysis, TCR beta V- and J-gene trimming was associated with a missense DCLRE1C variant. Relative to the roughly 700-donor mean, N-insertions were reportedly fewer in an Asian-associated ancestry cluster in a later analysis. In a later analysis, specific HLA alleles were associated with around 17,000 TCR beta sequences at a 0.05 false discovery rate.

Looked up from germline, CDR1 is SNHLY and CDR2 is FYNNEI. This CDR3 has 16 amino acids. V dropped 7 bases and J dropped 5 bases, with 23 bases sitting between them. A remark on this clone: The antigen is undetermined.

PCR involved 60 Vbeta and 13 Jbeta primers. Profiled with immunoSEQ multiplex PCR; TCRdb holds only in-frame clones, not every one. The data contain approximately 73,000 clones, 60% to 70% of them singletons. The receptor was isolated from a young man in good health and CMV-seropositive. Specimen: PBMCs. The rearrangement links TRBV2 to TRBJ2-5; a possible D gene is TRBD1 (5 bases). The DNA for the CDR3 is TGTGCCAGCATCTCGTGGTCCACCAGGGCAGGGGAGACCCAGTACTTC. Protein product: CASISWSTRAGETQYF.